This passage covers 31 T cell receptor beta chains from one sample sequenced in a study of T-cell reconstitution after alpha-beta-depleted transplantation in children. During its preparation, the TCRbeta library received unique molecular identifiers. MiXCR, run by TCRdb on the PCR reads, gives a single entry per CDR3 protein. Of about 610,000 distinct CDR3 sequences detected, about 11% appear once; the ten largest clones hold about 4%. Sequencing used PBMCs from the stem cell graft donor, obtained from the stem cell graft. The receptor source for this set is a human donor who donated a stem cell graft to a child with acute myeloid leukemia.

The chain joins TRBV9 to TRBJ1-1, with 8 bases aligning to TRBD1. The V gene's germline CDR1 is SGDLS and CDR2 YYNGEE. The CDR3 is 16 residues long. The J segment lost 3 bases and the V segment lost 2 bases, leaving 9 bases of the junction unmatched. The CDR3 DNA reads as TGTGCCAGCAGCGTGGGACAGGTGGGGGGGGACACTGAAGCTTTCTTT. Amino acid sequence: CASSVGQVGGDTEAFF. The full variable domain, with the rest looked up from reference TRBV9 and TRBJ1-1, is DSGVTQTPKHLITATGQRVTLRCSPRSGDLSVYWYQQSLDQGLQFLIQYYNGEERAKGNILERFSAQQFPDLHSELNLSSLELGDSALYFCASSVGQVGGDTEAFFGQGTRLTVV.

This clonotype has a count of ten or more. The gene calls are TRBV12-3 or TRBV12-4 and TRBJ2-6; 9 positions match TRBD1. The trim removed 6 bases at V and 9 bases at J, leaving 3 bases unmatched. The CDR3 consists of 13 residues. CDR3 bases: TGTGCCAGCAGCCCGGACAGGGGCAACGTCCTGACTTTC. Residues: CASSPDRGNVLTF.

The sample holds many counts of this clonotype. The chain couples TRBV7-9 to TRBJ2-2; no firm D call. With 5 bases removed from V and 1 base from J, the gap between germline ends came to 8 bases. The CDR3 loop spans 14 amino acids. Germline V gene sequence: CDR1 SEHNR, CDR2 FQNEAQ (reference sequence). The CDR3, as DNA: TGTGCCAGCAGCCTACAGCTGAACACCGGGGAGCTGTTTTTT. This encodes CASSLQLNTGELFF.

The rearrangement joins TRBV6-2 or TRBV6-3 to TRBJ2-7; D might be TRBD1 (6 bases). The CDR3 sequence is 12 residues long. CDR1 is MNHEY and CDR2 is SVGEGT in the germline V gene. V was cut by 5 bases and J by 4 bases, with 9 bases left in between. The CDR3 sequence: CASSRGQYEQYF. As DNA, the CDR3 is TGTGCCAGCAGTCGCGGACAGTACGAGCAGTACTTC.

The chain recombines TRBV6-2 or TRBV6-3 with TRBJ1-1; D is undetermined. Trimming cost V 2 bases and J 3 bases, with 7 bases left between them. The CDR3 spans 13 residues. Germline loops: CDR1 MNHEY, CDR2 SVGEGT. CDR3 amino acids: CASSYPAYTEAFF. DNA of the CDR3: TGTGCCAGCAGTTACCCAGCCTACACTGAAGCTTTCTTT.

This clonotype was seen at least ten times. The V call is TRBV12-5, the J call TRBJ1-1; no definite D call. Trimming left V 4 bases short and J 1 base short, with 19 bases between. The CDR3 length is 17 residues. Germline V lookup: CDR1 LGHNT, CDR2 FRNRAP. The CDR3 loop is CASGWTSPVSRNTEAFF. The DNA of the CDR3 is TGTGCTAGTGGTTGGACCTCCCCGGTAAGTAGGAACACTGAAGCTTTCTTT.

This clonotype has ten or more counts. This chain links TRBV21-1 with TRBJ2-5; no check of the table's D call, TRBD1, against the DNA was made. TRBV21-1 is a listed pseudogene. The CDR3 has 14 residues. The CDR3 DNA follows: TGTGCCAGCAGCAAAAAGGGGGTGGAAGAGACCCAGTACTTC. Amino acids: CASSKKGVEETQYF.

The V gene is TRBV15, the J gene TRBJ1-4; 7 bases are a match to TRBD1. Unmatched junction bases numbered 4, after V lost 2 bases and J lost 4 bases. Germline V gene lookup returns CDR1 LNHNV and CDR2 YYDKDF (reference sequence). The CDR3 has 15 amino acids. The chain's CDR3 is CATSRPDRVNEKLFF. The CDR3, as DNA: TGTGCCACCAGCAGACCTGACAGGGTTAATGAAAAACTGTTTTTT.

The V and J genes are TRBV6-1 and TRBJ2-7; the match to TRBD1 covers 9 bases. The CDR3 runs 15 residues. Trimming cost V 6 bases and J 4 bases; bases outside gene matches: 10. The germline CDR1 and CDR2 sequences are MNHNS and SASEGT. DNA for the CDR3: TGTGCCAGCAGGGCCCTCCGGGACAGGGCGTACGAGCAGTACTTC. Amino acids: CASRALRDRAYEQYF.

This clonotype came up a few times. The rearrangement joins TRBV25-1 to TRBJ1-5; 10 nucleotides match TRBD1. This CDR3 has 15 amino acids. V lost 3 bases and J lost 5; bases outside the gene matches: 4. Germline assignment: CDR1 MGHDK and CDR2 SYGVNS. The CDR3 nucleotides are TGTGCCAGCAGTGAGACAGGGGGCCGCCATCAGCCCCAGCATTTT. Translating it yields CASSETGGRHQPQHF.

This clonotype was picked up a small number of times. The CDR3, as DNA: TGTGCCAGCAGCCAGGGTTCCATAGCGAATGAGCAGTTCTTC. It translates to CASSQGSIANEQFF. The chain is built from TRBV7-2 and TRBJ2-1; D possibly uses TRBD1 or TRBD2 (5 bases each). CDR1 and CDR2 from the germline V gene are SGHTA and FQGNSA. This CDR3 comprises 14 residues. The V and J ends lost 5 bases and 7 bases respectively, with 15 bases between them.

The V and J genes are TRBV24-1 and TRBJ2-5, with TRBD2 matching 7 bases. Trimming cost V 5 bases and J 5 bases; bases outside gene matches: 13. The CDR3 runs to 16 residues. The germline gives CDR1 KGHDR, CDR2 SFDVKD. The CDR3 nucleotides read TGTGCCACCAGTGGCGCCGACAGACCAGCGGGGGAGACCCAGTACTTC. Residues: CATSGADRPAGETQYF.

This clonotype has only a few counts. The chain combines TRBV4-3 with TRBJ2-3, with D maybe TRBD1 (7 bases). V was pared by 0 bases and J by 7 bases, with 17 bases between. Germline-derived CDR1 and CDR2 are LGHNA and YSLEER. The CDR3 is 16 amino acids. The CDR3: CASSQDTSRGLNTQYF. CDR3 DNA sequence: TGCGCCAGCAGCCAAGATACTAGCAGGGGGTTGAATACGCAGTATTTT.

V is TRBV6-2 or TRBV6-3 and J is TRBJ2-7, with D perhaps matching TRBD1 (8 bases). Germline CDR1 and CDR2: MNHEY and SVGEGT. This CDR3 spans 13 amino acids. V was clipped by 6 bases and J by 8 bases, with 17 bases between them. CDR3 in DNA: TGTGCCAGCAGCGGACAGGGAGGGACTCAGCAGTACTTC. Translating gives CASSGQGGTQQYF.

CDR3 in amino acids: CASSFPGLAGDTDTQYF. The CDR3, as DNA: TGTGCCAGCAGTTTTCCGGGACTAGCGGGAGACACAGATACGCAGTATTTT. V is TRBV12-3 or TRBV12-4 and J is TRBJ2-3; 14 bases align to TRBD2. CDR3 length: 17 amino acids. V shed 3 bases and J 2 bases; nucleotides not matched to a gene: 4.

The rearrangement uses TRBV3-1 and TRBJ1-5; D not resolved. The germline V and J ends were trimmed by 0 bases and 4 bases, with 10 bases remaining between them. CDR3 size: 15 residues. The germline CDR1 and CDR2 sequences are LGHDT and YNNKEL (reference sequence). In nucleotides, the CDR3 is TGTGCCAGCAGCCAAGATTTTGGCAGTAATCAGCCCCAGCATTTT. This codes for CASSQDFGSNQPQHF.

This clonotype has only a few counts. The rearrangement uses TRBV20-1 and TRBJ2-3, with TRBD2 matching over 13 bases. Germline values: CDR1 DFQATT, CDR2 SNEGSKA (reference sequence). The length of the CDR3 is 16 residues. V was clipped by 0 bases and J by 5 bases; unmatched bases: 5. The CDR3 loop is CSARDRTSGRGDTQYF. CDR3 DNA sequence: TGCAGTGCTAGAGACCGGACTAGCGGGAGAGGAGATACGCAGTATTTT.

In this sample, this clonotype turned up a few times. The chain combines TRBV12-3 or TRBV12-4 with TRBJ1-2; D not resolved. This CDR3 region has 15 residues. Trimming removed 3 bases from V and 8 bases from J, with 19 bases in between. The CDR3 sequence: CASSFRRVPLIGYTF. The DNA of the CDR3 is TGTGCCAGCAGTTTTCGGCGGGTCCCATTGATCGGCTACACCTTC.

This clonotype occurred many times. V usage is TRBV5-1 and J usage is TRBJ2-1; 7 bases are shared with TRBD2. With V trimmed by 4 bases and J by 5 bases, 9 bases remained unmatched. Germline V gives CDR1 SGHRS, CDR2 YFSETQ. The length of the CDR3 is 15 residues. As DNA, the CDR3 is TGCGCCAGCAGCAGGGGTTCTAGCGGAGACAATGAGCAGTTCTTC. Its protein product is CASSRGSSGDNEQFF.

This clonotype was seen ten or more times. The genes are TRBV20-1 and TRBJ2-5; 11 bases line up with TRBD2. CDR3 length equals 18 residues. Germline V lookup: CDR1 DFQATT, CDR2 SNEGSKA (reference sequence). The V and J ends lost 3 bases and 6 bases, in that order; junction bases with no gene match: 18. CDR3 residues: CSARGTSGTPTVGKTQYF. The CDR3, as DNA: TGCAGTGCTAGGGGGACTAGCGGCACCCCTACGGTTGGGAAGACCCAGTACTTC.

This clonotype was seen a handful of times. The chain is built from TRBV29-1 and TRBJ1-6; D might be TRBD1 (5 bases). In germline, CDR1 is SQVTM, CDR2 ANQGSEA. The CDR3 spans 16 residues. V was shortened by 6 bases and J by 5 bases, with 20 bases between the two germline ends. The CDR3 DNA follows: TGCAGCGTCTGGGGGAAGAGACAGATAGATAATTCACCCCTCCACTTT. This sequence encodes CSVWGKRQIDNSPLHF. Full variable domain (outside the CDR3, taken from reference TRBV29-1 and TRBJ1-6): SAVISQKPSRDICQRGTSLTIQCQVDSQVTMMFWYRQQPGQSLTLIATANQGSEATYESGFVIDKFPISRPNLTFSTLTVSNMSPEDSSIYLCSVWGKRQIDNSPLHFGNGTRLTVT.

This rearrangement joins TRBV4-3 to TRBJ2-1, with TRBD2 matching 11 bases. J was trimmed by 6 bases and V by 6 bases; bases with no gene match: 7. Germline CDR1 is LGHNA and CDR2 is YSLEER. The CDR3 runs 15 residues. The CDR3 loop reads CASSRALAGGNEQFF. The CDR3 nucleotides are TGCGCCAGCAGTCGGGCGCTAGCGGGAGGCAATGAGCAGTTCTTC.

The rearrangement uses TRBV7-9 and TRBJ2-7, with 9 positions matching TRBD2. The CDR3 extends over 15 amino acids. Germline loops: CDR1 SEHNR, CDR2 FQNEAQ (reference sequence). V lost 5 bases, J lost 2 bases, and 7 bases stayed unmatched. The chain's CDR3 is CASSQRAGGPYEQYF. CDR3 coding DNA: TGTGCCAGCAGCCAGAGGGCGGGAGGGCCCTACGAGCAGTACTTC.

This clonotype was observed many times. The chain joins TRBV6-2 or TRBV6-3 to TRBJ2-7; TRBD1 is a possible D gene (6 bases). The CDR3 is 13 residues long. The ends were cut back, 6 bases at V and 0 bases at J, with 9 bases in the middle. The germline V gene has CDR1 MNHEY and CDR2 SVGEGT. The CDR3 region is CASRLGGSYEQYF. The CDR3 DNA follows: TGTGCCAGCAGACTAGGGGGCTCCTACGAGCAGTACTTC.

This clonotype was recorded many times. V gene TRBV20-1 combines with J gene TRBJ2-7; TRBD2 matches at 16 bases. Germline V gives CDR1 DFQATT, CDR2 SNEGSKA (reference sequence). CDR3 length equals 20 residues. The trim removed 5 bases at V and 0 bases at J, leaving 16 bases unmatched. The CDR3: CSARTSGTSGRAPRSYEQYF. DNA of the CDR3: TGCAGTGCTCGAACTTCCGGGACTAGCGGGAGGGCGCCCCGCTCCTACGAGCAGTACTTC.

Worth noting for this clonotype: A much larger clonotype is one base distant, so this may be a read error. The chain combines TRBV6-5 with TRBJ1-1, with D possibly TRBD1 on 6 matching bases. Germline loops: CDR1 MNHEY, CDR2 SVGAGI. The CDR3 covers 12 residues. The CDR3 reads CASSPRGAEVFF. The DNA of the CDR3 is TGTGCCAGCAGTCCCAGGGGCGCAGAAGTTTTCTTT.

This clonotype was counted only a few times. The genes are TRBV9 and TRBJ2-7; D is uncertain. V lost 0 bases, J lost 2 bases, and 9 bases lay in between. Germline loops: CDR1 SGDLS, CDR2 YYNGEE. The CDR3 has 14 residues. This chain's CDR3 is CASSVGTEPYEQYF. The DNA of the CDR3 is TGTGCCAGCAGCGTAGGGACGGAGCCCTACGAGCAGTACTTC.

In its sample, this clonotype was seen a few times. The CDR3 sequence is CASSLGWTSLNEQFF. CDR3 sequence (DNA): TGCGCCAGCAGCTTGGGGTGGACTAGCCTAAATGAGCAGTTCTTC. The chain employs TRBV5-1 and TRBJ2-1; TRBD2 matches at 8 bases. This CDR3 comprises 15 residues. Germline loops: CDR1 SGHRS, CDR2 YFSETQ. Trimming cost V 0 bases and J 7 bases; bases outside gene matches: 6.

This clonotype was detected only a few times. The chain recombines TRBV12-3 or TRBV12-4 with TRBJ1-5; D not resolved. V lost 6 bases to trimming and J lost 4 bases, with 10 bases between them. There are 13 residues in the CDR3. The chain's CDR3 is CASSLKGNQPQHF. CDR3 nucleotides: TGTGCCAGCAGCCTAAAGGGAAATCAGCCCCAGCATTTT.

This clonotype has just a few counts. V and J are TRBV20-1 and TRBJ2-6; D is ambiguous. The length of the CDR3 is 13 residues. The germline gives CDR1 DFQATT, CDR2 SNEGSKA (reference sequence). V was trimmed by 5 bases and J by 2 bases, leaving 7 bases between them. CDR3 in amino acids: CSAYGTGANVLTF. The CDR3 coding sequence is TGCAGTGCTTATGGGACTGGGGCCAACGTCCTGACTTTC.

The V and J genes are TRBV11-1 and TRBJ2-1; 12 positions agree with TRBD2. CDR3 length: 18 residues. J was trimmed by 5 bases and V by 4 bases; bases with no gene match: 12. The germline V gene has CDR1 SGHAT and CDR2 FQDESV (reference sequence). CDR3 in amino acids: CASSSPTSGSVHNNEQFF. The CDR3 DNA sequence: TGTGCCAGCAGCTCCCCGACTAGCGGGAGTGTTCACAACAATGAGCAGTTCTTC.